The rows below give T cell receptor beta chains drawn from one sample of a study of control samples from healthy donors and cancer patients. Assay used: immunoSEQ multiplex PCR; TCRdb lists only in-frame clones, some missing. The sample carries almost 90,000 clones, 86% recorded once. The sample consisted of blood. The receptors here all came from a man aged 25 to 40 in good health. CDR3s include the opening cysteine and the closing phenylalanine or tryptophan. The order of the fields is D gene, clone size, J gene, V gene, CDR3 DNA, CDR3 protein. The D gene is left open where the match is weak. Size is stated for part of the rows, as once, few or many counts, or as a class when the clone is expanded.

>.|.|TRBJ2-2|TRBV5-1
TGCGCCAGCAGAGTGGGCACCGTCACCGGGGAGCTGTTTTTT
CASRVGTVTGELFF
>.|.|TRBJ2-7|TRBV27
TGTGCCACCGGGGATCTCGGAACCTACGAGCAGTACTTC
CATGDLGTYEQYF
>.|.|TRBJ2-2|TRBV9
TGTGCCAGCAGCGAGGCTCCGGTGGGGGAGCTGTTTTTT
CASSEAPVGELFF
>TRBD1|once|TRBJ2-4|TRBV19
TGTGCCAGTAGTACGAGACCGGGACAGGGAGATGGAGCCAAAAACATTCAGTACTTC
CASSTRPGQGDGAKNIQYF
>.|once|TRBJ1-2|TRBV7-3
TGTGCCAGCAGCCCCAGGGCGGACTATGGCTACACCTTC
CASSPRADYGYTF
>TRBD1|.|TRBJ1-1|TRBV24-1
TGTGCCACCAGAACCGGGACAGGGGGTCTCACTGAAGCTTTCTTT
CATRTGTGGLTEAFF
>.|.|TRBJ2-4|TRBV23-1
TGCGCCAGCAGTCCGTCGGGCGTATTACTAGCCAAAAACATTCAGTACTTC
CASSPSGVLLAKNIQYF
>.|.|TRBJ1-1|TRBV5-1
TGCGCCAGTGGACTGACATTGGGGCACACTGAAGCTTTCTTT
CASGLTLGHTEAFF
>.|few|TRBJ2-2|TRBV9
TGTGCCAGCAGCGAGGGGGGACGGATGAACACCGGGGAGCTGTTTTTT
CASSEGGRMNTGELFF
>TRBD2|.|TRBJ2-7|TRBV27
TGTGCCAGCAGTTCGGGGGGGCCCTACGAGCAGTACTTC
CASSSGGPYEQYF
>.|once|TRBJ2-3|TRBV24-1
TGTGCCACCAGTGATGCCCCGGGCTCCAGGGCAGATACGCAGTATTTT
CATSDAPGSRADTQYF
>.|.|TRBJ1-1|TRBV19
TGTGCCACCCGGGGAGGGGCGAAGAACACTGAAGCTTTCTTT
CATRGGAKNTEAFF
>.|few|TRBJ1-5|TRBV5-1
TGCGCCAGCAGCTTGGACGGAGGGGGCAATCAGCCCCAGCATTTT
CASSLDGGGNQPQHF
>TRBD2|.|TRBJ2-3|TRBV7-8
TGTGCCAGCAGCTTACGTGCGGGGGTGAGCTCTAGCACAGATACGCAGTATTTT
CASSLRAGVSSSTDTQYF
>.|.|TRBJ1-1|TRBV19
TGTGCCGCGCCCACGACAGATAACACTGAAGCTTTCTTT
CAAPTTDNTEAFF
>.|.|TRBJ1-1|TRBV7-8
TGTGCCAGCAGCTTAGGGGGTGGAGGGAACACTGAAGCTTTCTTT
CASSLGGGGNTEAFF
>.|.|TRBJ1-4|TRBV29-1
TGCAGCGTTGAAGGGGATAGGGGTGCTAATGAAAAACTGTTTTTT
CSVEGDRGANEKLFF
>.|.|TRBJ1-5|TRBV6-6
TGTGCCAGCGGGGGCTCCCAGCCCCAGCATTTT
CASGGSQPQHF
>.|.|TRBJ1-5|TRBV30
TGTGCCTGGAATCCGGGCCAAAATCAGCCCCAGCATTTT
CAWNPGQNQPQHF
>TRBD1|once|TRBJ1-6|TRBV27
TGTGCCAGCAGTTTATATTCTGGACAGGGGCAATCACCCCTCCACTTT
CASSLYSGQGQSPLHF
>.|.|TRBJ2-4|TRBV5-8
TGTGCCAGCAGCCCACCGGAGGCCAAAAACATTCAGTACTTC
CASSPPEAKNIQYF
>.|.|TRBJ2-1|TRBV15
TGTGCCACCAGCTTCCGACCGATGGACAGAAGTAACAATGAGCAGTTCTTC
CATSFRPMDRSNNEQFF
>.|.|TRBJ1-1|TRBV18
TGTGCCAGCTCACTGGGACGGATGAACACTGAAGCTTTCTTT
CASSLGRMNTEAFF
>.|few|TRBJ1-1|TRBV29-1
TGCAGCGGGACACAGTCGGTTGGCACTGAAGCTTTCTTT
CSGTQSVGTEAFF
>TRBD1|.|TRBJ2-1|TRBV2
TGTGCCAGCAGGGATAGGGACAGTGGCTACAATGAGCAGTTCTTC
CASRDRDSGYNEQFF
>.|.|TRBJ1-2|TRBV6-6
TGTGCCAGCAGTCCCCCGGGGGCTCTGAACTATGGCTACACCTTC
CASSPPGALNYGYTF
>.|once|TRBJ1-4|TRBV5-8
TGTGCCAGCAGCTTGATCCCTAATGAAAAACTGTTTTTT
CASSLIPNEKLFF
>TRBD1|.|TRBJ1-2|TRBV7-9
TGTGCCAGCAGCTCGGGACAGGGGGCGGATGGCTACACCTTC
CASSSGQGADGYTF
>.|few|TRBJ2-3|TRBV2
TGTGCCAGCAGTGCCTCGGGCCCCACAGATACGCAGTATTTT
CASSASGPTDTQYF
>TRBD2|.|TRBJ2-2|TRBV11-2
TGTGCCAGCAGCTTAGGGGGAGGGAGTCTTAACACCGGGGAGCTGTTTTTT
CASSLGGGSLNTGELFF
>TRBD1|once|TRBJ2-3|TRBV27
TGTGCCAGCAGTCAGCGACAGGGGGAGATCACAGATACGCAGTATTTT
CASSQRQGEITDTQYF
>.|.|TRBJ2-3|TRBV7-9
TGTGCCAGCAGCTTAAATGGGCCAGATACGCAGTATTTT
CASSLNGPDTQYF
>.|.|TRBJ1-1|TRBV7-9
TGTGCCAGCAGCAAGTTAGGACAGAACACTGAAGCTTTCTTT
CASSKLGQNTEAFF
>.|.|TRBJ1-6|TRBV27
TGTGCCAGCAGTTTTTTTCAGGGCGGCGATTCACCCCTCCACTTT
CASSFFQGGDSPLHF
>.|.|TRBJ1-4|TRBV19
TGTGCCAGTAGTATTTGGGACGCAACTAATGAAAAACTGTTTTTT
CASSIWDATNEKLFF
>TRBD1|.|TRBJ1-6|TRBV7-9
TGTGCCAGCCAGTACTTCACCGGGACAGAGAATTCACCCCTCCACTTT
CASQYFTGTENSPLHF
>.|.|TRBJ1-6|TRBV21-1
TGTGCCAGCAGCAAAAGGGGTGGGTCACCCGGGTGTATTTATGACCTTAGCCATAATTCACCCCTCCACTTT
CASSKRGGSPGCIYDLSHNSPLHF
>TRBD1|once|TRBJ1-4|TRBV5-1
TGCGCCAGCAGCCAGGGACAGGGGGGAGAAAAACTGTTTTTT
CASSQGQGGEKLFF
>.|once|TRBJ1-1|TRBV29-1
TGCAGCACCCAAGGGGGAAGCGACACTGAAGCTTTCTTT
CSTQGGSDTEAFF
>TRBD1|.|TRBJ1-2|TRBV25-1
TGTGCCAGCAGTGAATTAGGGGACAGAGCTCGGGGCTACACCTTC
CASSELGDRARGYTF
>TRBD1|few|TRBJ2-2|TRBV24-1
TGTGCCACCAGTGACCCCGGACAGGGGGACGGGGAGCTGTTTTTT
CATSDPGQGDGELFF
>TRBD1|.|TRBJ1-2|TRBV3-1/TRBV3-2
TGTGCCAGCAGCCAAGATCAAGGGGGCGCGGGCTACACCTTC
CASSQDQGGAGYTF
>.|.|TRBJ1-5|TRBV24-1
TGTGCCACCAGTGATTTTTCAGGGACTCAGCCCCAGCATTTT
CATSDFSGTQPQHF
>.|.|TRBJ1-2|TRBV5-6
TGTGCCAGCAGCCTAGTACCGGGCTACACCTTC
CASSLVPGYTF
>TRBD1|.|TRBJ1-1|TRBV19
TGTGCCAGTAGGACAGGGCAGAATGAAGCTTTCTTT
CASRTGQNEAFF
>.|.|TRBJ2-5|TRBV7-2
TGTGCCAGCAGCTTTGACAGGTCACAGACCCAGTACTTC
CASSFDRSQTQYF
>.|.|TRBJ1-2|TRBV9
TGTGCCAGCAGCGTAGTAGGGGGAGCTAACTATGGCTACACCTTC
CASSVVGGANYGYTF
>.|.|TRBJ1-2|TRBV5-5
TGTGCCAGCAGCTTGGGCGGGCCCTATGGCTACACCTTC
CASSLGGPYGYTF
>.|.|TRBJ1-2|TRBV27
TGTGCCAGCAGAAGACGGACAGCTAGAGCTAACTATGGCTACACCTTC
CASRRRTARANYGYTF